This TCR beta chain was found in a study of T cell changes during pregnancy in multiple sclerosis. Assay: immunoSEQ multiplex PCR; the TCRdb copy retains only in-frame clones and omits some. The sample records 80,000 to 100,000 clones, 85% to 95% being singletons. Here the sequenced sample was peripheral blood, taken in the first trimester of pregnancy. This clonotype originated in a female donor with multiple sclerosis, enrolled in a pregnancy study.

CDR3 bases: TGCGCCAGCAGCCCCATTCGGACTCCGGCCTACGAGCAGTACTTC. Protein sequence: CASSPIRTPAYEQYF. The chain uses TRBV5-1 and TRBJ2-7; perhaps TRBD2 as D (5 bases). With 4 bases removed from V and 2 bases from J, the gap between germline ends came to 16 bases. The CDR3 runs to 15 residues. The germline CDR1 and CDR2 sequences are SGHRS and YFSETQ.